The 21 T cell receptor beta chains in this list originate from one sample, sequenced in a study of blood T cell repertoires in COVID-19. Clones were read by immunoSEQ multiplex PCR, and TCRdb kept only the in-frame ones, dropping some. The top ten hold about 8.3% of the sample, which has around 210,000 clones, roughly 80% seen once. Specimen: peripheral blood. The receptors come from a woman older than 75 with COVID-19, enrolled during active disease.

With regard to this clone: Germline and junction disagree at one end, which may indicate a read error. The chain couples TRBV28 to TRBJ2-1, with D perhaps TRBD1 (6 bases). Germline lookup yields CDR1 MDHEN and CDR2 SYDVKM. This CDR3 is built from 12 residues. The CDR3 loop is CASSLLDSLKVF. The CDR3 DNA follows: TGTGCCAGCAGTCTATTGGACAGCTTGAAGGTCTTC.

CDR3 protein: CASSQNGGRTEAFF. The CDR3 coding sequence is TGTGCCAGCAGCCAAAACGGAGGGAGGACTGAAGCTTTCTTT. The V gene is TRBV3-1 (or the pseudogene TRBV3-2), the J gene TRBJ1-1; D is uncertain. Germline CDR1 and CDR2: LGHDT and YNNKEL (reference sequence). The CDR3 has 14 residues. V lost 2 bases to trimming and J lost 5 bases, with 12 bases between them.

The J gene is TRBJ2-3, the V gene TRBV28; the match to TRBD2 covers 12 bases. Losses at the gene ends were 5 bases for V and 3 bases for J; bases not matched to a gene: 6. Germline values: CDR1 MDHEN, CDR2 SYDVKM. The CDR3 covers 16 residues. CDR3 nucleotide sequence: TGTGCCAGCAGTCGACTAGCGGGAGTTTCGACAGATACGCAGTATTTT. This gives the protein CASSRLAGVSTDTQYF.

V gene TRBV2 combines with J gene TRBJ2-7, with D possibly being TRBD2 (5 bases). The ends were cut back, 6 bases at V and 4 bases at J, with 19 bases in the middle. CDR3 length: 15 residues. The V gene's germline CDR1 is SNHLY and CDR2 FYNNEI. CDR3 residues: CASRRTPDGNYEQYF. CDR3 DNA sequence: TGTGCCAGCAGACGAACTCCGGACGGGAATTACGAGCAGTACTTC.

The rearrangement joins TRBV9 to TRBJ2-5; 8 nucleotides match TRBD2. Germline loops: CDR1 SGDLS, CDR2 YYNGEE. V shed 0 bases, J shed 9 bases, and the junction held 10 bases outside the gene matches. The CDR3 totals 15 residues. The CDR3 reads CASSVEGGVAGPQYF. For the CDR3, the DNA is TGTGCCAGCAGCGTAGAGGGTGGGGTAGCGGGGCCCCAGTACTTC. The complete variable domain, with remaining parts taken from reference TRBV9 and TRBJ2-5, reads DSGVTQTPKHLITATGQRVTLRCSPRSGDLSVYWYQQSLDQGLQFLIQYYNGEERAKGNILERFSAQQFPDLHSELNLSSLELGDSALYFCASSVEGGVAGPQYFGPGTRLLVL.

This chain joins TRBV19 and TRBJ2-2; 9 nucleotides agree with TRBD1. The CDR3 has 17 residues. The germline V gene has CDR1 LNHDA and CDR2 SQIVND (reference sequence). Trimming took 4 bases from V and 7 from J; bases not matched to a gene: 13. The CDR3 DNA reads TGTGCCAGTAGTACTCCGCCTCGGGGACAGGGAGGCGGGGAGCTGTTTTTT. Amino acids: CASSTPPRGQGGGELFF.

V usage is TRBV7-2 and J usage is TRBJ1-2; 7 nucleotides match TRBD1. The CDR3 runs 14 residues. Trimming removed 5 bases from V and 7 bases from J; junction bases left unmatched: 10. Per the germline V gene, CDR1 is SGHTA and CDR2 is FQGNSA. CDR3 residues: CASSPSPGTAGYTF. Here the CDR3 DNA reads TGTGCCAGCAGCCCTTCCCCCGGGACAGCTGGCTACACCTTC. Supplemented by reference TRBV7-2 and TRBJ1-2, the full variable domain reads GAGVSQSPSNKVTEKGKDVELRCDPISGHTALYWYRQSLGQGLEFLIYFQGNSAPDKSGLPSDRFSAERTGGSVSTLTIQRTQQEDSAVYLCASSPSPGTAGYTFGSGTRLTVV.

The chain joins TRBV27 to TRBJ2-7; 9 positions agree with TRBD2. Per the germline V gene, CDR1 is MNHEY and CDR2 is SMNVEV (reference sequence). Losses at the gene ends were 5 bases for V and 4 bases for J; bases not matched to a gene: 9. The CDR3 length is 15 residues. CDR3 coding DNA: TGTGCCAGCAGTGGGGTGCGGGAGGGAGGTTACGAGCAGTACTTC. Translating gives CASSGVREGGYEQYF.

Regarding this clone: This clone may be a read error of a much larger clone one base away. V gene TRBV14 combines with J gene TRBJ2-2; D remains unclear. The CDR3 length is 14 residues. Trimming left V 1 base short and J 1 base short, with 4 bases between. Per germline, CDR1 SGHDN and CDR2 FVKESK. The CDR3 spells CASSQGRNTGELFF. As DNA, the CDR3 is TGTGCCAGCAGCCAAGGGAGGAACACCGGGGAGCTGTTTTTT.

V and J are TRBV25-1 and TRBJ2-7; D is perhaps TRBD1 (6 bases). Trimming shortened V by 4 bases and J by 3 bases, and 19 bases separated the two germline ends. The CDR3 spans 16 residues. The germline CDR1 and CDR2 sequences are MGHDK and SYGVNS. CDR3 nucleotide sequence: TGTGCCAGCAGTGGCCCCCGGACAGCTTCGCTCTACGAGCAGTACTTC. Its translation: CASSGPRTASLYEQYF.

This clone has only a few counts. J is TRBJ2-2 and V is TRBV11-3, with 7 positions matching TRBD1. Germline lookup yields CDR1 SGHNT and CDR2 YENEEA. Germline trimming cut 5 bases from V and 2 bases from J; bases unmatched to any gene: 5. The CDR3 loop spans 15 amino acids. The CDR3 DNA reads as TGTGCCAGCAGCCCGGGACAGATAAACACCGGGGAGCTGTTTTTT. It is translated as CASSPGQINTGELFF.

V and J are TRBV28 and TRBJ2-6, with a weak D call TRBD2 (5 bases). Trimming removed 1 base from V and 2 bases from J, with 21 bases in between. CDR1 is MDHEN, CDR2 SYDVKM, per germline. The CDR3 runs to 20 residues. The CDR3 DNA reads as TGTGCCAGCAGTTTATTACCCTCGGGAATCAGAAAAGCTGGGGCCAACGTCCTGACTTTC. It yields the protein CASSLLPSGIRKAGANVLTF.

The chain combines TRBV12-5 with TRBJ2-7; tentative D call: TRBD1 (5 bases). The CDR3 loop spans 13 amino acids. Germline loops: CDR1 LGHNT, CDR2 FRNRAP. Deletions cut 6 bases from V and 4 bases from J, with 13 bases between. The CDR3 DNA reads as TGTGCTAGTGGCGCTAGGGGTTTTTACGAGCAGTACTTC. It encodes CASGARGFYEQYF.

The CDR3 is CASSSRGRAADTQYF. CDR3 nucleotides: TGTGCCAGTAGTTCCCGGGGGAGGGCCGCAGATACGCAGTATTTT. This chain connects TRBV19 to TRBJ2-3, with 7 nucleotides matching TRBD2. With 5 bases clipped from V and 4 bases from J, the junction kept 9 bases outside the gene matches. This CDR3 region has 15 residues. Germline-derived CDR1 and CDR2 are LNHDA and SQIVND (reference sequence).

This clone turned up a few times. The V gene is TRBV5-1, the J gene TRBJ1-1, with D tentatively TRBD1 (6 bases). This CDR3 spans 15 amino acids. Germline V gene sequence: CDR1 SGHRS, CDR2 YFSETQ. Trimming took off 4 bases at V and 6 bases at J, with 19 bases between the two ends. As DNA, the CDR3 is TGCGCCAGCAGCATAAGTACAGGGTTTAGCTCTGAAGCTTTCTTT. Its protein product is CASSISTGFSSEAFF.

This rearrangement joins TRBV28 to TRBJ1-4; 8 nucleotides align to TRBD1. V shed 4 bases and J 7 bases; nucleotides not matched to a gene: 5. There are 14 residues in the CDR3. Germline loops: CDR1 MDHEN, CDR2 SYDVKM. CDR3 DNA sequence: TGTGCCAGCAGTTATGGACAGGGTGGTGAAAAACTGTTTTTT. Protein product: CASSYGQGGEKLFF.

The rearrangement links TRBV5-1 to TRBJ1-6, with D possibly TRBD1 on 6 matching bases. The CDR3 covers 15 residues. Trimming shortened V by 3 bases and J by 8 bases, and 15 bases separated the two germline ends. Germline loops: CDR1 SGHRS, CDR2 YFSETQ. The CDR3 here is CASSSRTARDSPLHF. CDR3 nucleotide sequence: TGCGCCAGCAGCTCCCGGACAGCCCGCGATTCACCCCTCCACTTT.

The V gene is TRBV5-4, the J gene TRBJ2-7, with D possibly TRBD2 on 6 matching bases. This CDR3 is 13 amino acids long. V was cut by 5 bases and J by 3 bases, with 12 bases left in between. CDR1 and CDR2 (germline): SGHNT, YYREEE (reference sequence). The CDR3 loop reads CASSSRRGYEQYF. The CDR3 region has the DNA TGTGCCAGCAGTTCCCGGAGGGGCTACGAGCAGTACTTC.

The CDR3 region is CASSATSLEQFF. CDR3 nucleotides: TGTGCCAGCAGCGCTACTAGTCTTGAGCAGTTCTTC. V usage is TRBV9 and J usage is TRBJ2-1, with D possibly TRBD2 on 5 matching bases. Germline CDR1 and CDR2: SGDLS and YYNGEE. The CDR3 length is 12 residues. Between the trimmed V and J ends, which lost 3 bases and 9 bases, there was a span of 10 bases.

The DNA for the CDR3 is TGTGCCAGCAGGGAGACAGGGAAGGGTGGGCCCCAGCATTTT. Translation: CASRETGKGGPQHF. This chain links TRBV2 with TRBJ1-5, with 7 bases that match TRBD1. The trim removed 6 bases at V and 9 bases at J, leaving 11 bases unmatched. Germline CDR1 reads SNHLY; CDR2 reads FYNNEI. The CDR3 totals 14 residues.

On this clone: The sample holds other DNA sequences that translate to the same CDR3. The chain carries TRBV2 and TRBJ2-7; 8 bases are a match to TRBD1. With 6 bases clipped from V and 4 bases from J, the junction kept 11 bases outside the gene matches. The CDR3 is 15 amino acids. Germline lookup yields CDR1 SNHLY and CDR2 FYNNEI. The CDR3 nucleotides read TGTGCCAGCAGCCCTGGACAGGGAAAAGGGTACGAGCAGTACTTC. This encodes CASSPGQGKGYEQYF.